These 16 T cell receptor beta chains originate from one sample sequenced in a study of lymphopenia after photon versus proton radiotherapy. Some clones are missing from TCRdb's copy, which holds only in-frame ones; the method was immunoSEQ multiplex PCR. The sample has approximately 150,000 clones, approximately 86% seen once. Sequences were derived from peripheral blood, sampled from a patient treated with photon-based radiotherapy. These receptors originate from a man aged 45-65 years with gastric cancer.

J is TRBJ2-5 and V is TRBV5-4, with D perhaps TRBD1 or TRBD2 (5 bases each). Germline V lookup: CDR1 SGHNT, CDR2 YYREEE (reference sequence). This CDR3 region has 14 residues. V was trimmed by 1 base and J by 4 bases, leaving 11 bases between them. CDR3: CASSLPGRGETQYF. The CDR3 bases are TGTGCCAGCAGCTTGCCAGGGAGAGGAGAGACCCAGTACTTC.

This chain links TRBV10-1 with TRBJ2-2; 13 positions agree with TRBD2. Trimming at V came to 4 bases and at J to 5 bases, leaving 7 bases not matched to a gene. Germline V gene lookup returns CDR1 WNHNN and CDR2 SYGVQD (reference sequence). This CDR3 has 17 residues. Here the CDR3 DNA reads TGCGCCAGCAGTGGTGGACTAGCGGGAGTTCGGACCGGGGAGCTGTTTTTT. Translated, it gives CASSGGLAGVRTGELFF.

The CDR3 sequence is CASSRGQSEKLFF. Here the CDR3 DNA reads TGCGCCAGCAGTAGGGGGCAAAGTGAAAAACTGTTTTTT. V usage is TRBV5-1 and J usage is TRBJ1-4, with 7 bases lining up with TRBD1. CDR1 is SGHRS and CDR2 is YFSETQ in the germline V gene. V lost 5 bases and J lost 7; bases outside the gene matches: 5. The CDR3 has 13 residues. The whole variable domain, remainder taken from reference TRBV5-1 and TRBJ1-4, is KAGVTQTPRYLIKTRGQQVTLSCSPISGHRSVSWYQQTPGQGLQFLFEYFSETQRNKGNFPGRFSGRQFSNSRSEMNVSTLELGDSALYLCASSRGQSEKLFFGSGTQLSVL.

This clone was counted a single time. CDR3 nucleotide sequence: TGTGCCAGCAGCCCCAGGGCCTTGAACACTGAAGCTTTCTTT. Translating gives CASSPRALNTEAFF. This sequence joins TRBV7-2 and TRBJ1-1; D is possibly TRBD1 (5 bases). CDR3 size: 14 residues. V shed 5 bases and J shed 0 bases, with 10 bases lying between them. The germline CDR1 and CDR2 sequences are SGHTA and FQGNSA.

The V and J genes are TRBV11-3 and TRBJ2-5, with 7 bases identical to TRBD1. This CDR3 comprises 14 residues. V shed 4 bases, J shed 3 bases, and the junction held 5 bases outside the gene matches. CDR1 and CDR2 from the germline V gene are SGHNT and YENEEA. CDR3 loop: CASSSPDREETQYF. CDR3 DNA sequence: TGTGCCAGCAGCTCCCCCGACAGGGAAGAGACCCAGTACTTC.

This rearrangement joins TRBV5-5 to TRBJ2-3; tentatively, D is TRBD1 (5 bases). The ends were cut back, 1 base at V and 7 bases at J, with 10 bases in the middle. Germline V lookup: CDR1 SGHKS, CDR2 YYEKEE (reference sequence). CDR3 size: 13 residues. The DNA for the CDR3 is TGTGCCAGCAGCTTGTTGTCAGGGAATACGCAGTATTTT. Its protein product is CASSLLSGNTQYF.

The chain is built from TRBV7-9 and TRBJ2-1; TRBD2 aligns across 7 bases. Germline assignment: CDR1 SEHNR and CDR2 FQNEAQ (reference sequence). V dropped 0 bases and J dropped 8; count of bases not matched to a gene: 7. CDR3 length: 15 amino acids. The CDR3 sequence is CASSLAGRAHDEQFF. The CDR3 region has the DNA TGTGCCAGCAGCTTAGCGGGGAGGGCCCACGATGAGCAGTTCTTC.

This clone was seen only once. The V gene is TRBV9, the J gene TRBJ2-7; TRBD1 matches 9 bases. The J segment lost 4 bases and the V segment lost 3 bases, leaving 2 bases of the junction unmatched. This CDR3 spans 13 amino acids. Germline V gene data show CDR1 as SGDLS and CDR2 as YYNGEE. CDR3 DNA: TGTGCCAGCAGCGCCGGGACAGGGTACGAGCAGTACTTC. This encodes CASSAGTGYEQYF.

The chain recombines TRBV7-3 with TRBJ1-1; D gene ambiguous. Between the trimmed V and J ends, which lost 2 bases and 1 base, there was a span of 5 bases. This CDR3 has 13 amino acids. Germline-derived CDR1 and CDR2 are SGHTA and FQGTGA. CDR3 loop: CASSLWGNTEAFF. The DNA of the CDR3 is TGTGCCAGCAGCTTATGGGGGAACACTGAAGCTTTCTTT.

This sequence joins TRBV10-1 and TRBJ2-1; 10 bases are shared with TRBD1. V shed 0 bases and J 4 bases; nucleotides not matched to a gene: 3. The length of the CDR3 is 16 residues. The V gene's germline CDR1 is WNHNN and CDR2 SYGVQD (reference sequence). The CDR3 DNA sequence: TGCGCCAGCAGTGAGTCAAGGACAGGGGGTTACAATGAGCAGTTCTTC. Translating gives CASSESRTGGYNEQFF.

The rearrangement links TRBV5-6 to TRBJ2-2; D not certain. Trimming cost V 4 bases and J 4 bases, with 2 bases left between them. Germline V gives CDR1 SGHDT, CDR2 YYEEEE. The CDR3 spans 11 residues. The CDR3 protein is CASSSTGELFF. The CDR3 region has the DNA TGTGCCAGCAGCAGCACCGGGGAGCTGTTTTTT.

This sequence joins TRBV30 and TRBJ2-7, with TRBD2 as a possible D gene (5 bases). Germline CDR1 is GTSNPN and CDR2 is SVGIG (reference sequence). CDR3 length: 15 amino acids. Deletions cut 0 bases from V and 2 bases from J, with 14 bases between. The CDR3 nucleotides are TGTGCCTGGAGTGTACTTGGGTGGGAGCCCTACGAGCAGTACTTC. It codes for CAWSVLGWEPYEQYF.

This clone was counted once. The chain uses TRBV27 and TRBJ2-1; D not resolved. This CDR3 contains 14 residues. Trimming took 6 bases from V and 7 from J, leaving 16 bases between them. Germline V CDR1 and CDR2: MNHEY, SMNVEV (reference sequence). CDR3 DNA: TGTGCCAGCAGCCCGGCCAAGGGAACGAATGAGCAGTTCTTC. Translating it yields CASSPAKGTNEQFF.

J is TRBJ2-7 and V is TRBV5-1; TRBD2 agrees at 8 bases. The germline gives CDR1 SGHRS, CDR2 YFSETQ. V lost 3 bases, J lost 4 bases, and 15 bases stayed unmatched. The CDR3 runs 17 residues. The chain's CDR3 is CASSSRTRGAGGYEQYF. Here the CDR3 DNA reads TGCGCCAGCAGCTCCCGGACTAGAGGGGCGGGAGGTTACGAGCAGTACTTC.

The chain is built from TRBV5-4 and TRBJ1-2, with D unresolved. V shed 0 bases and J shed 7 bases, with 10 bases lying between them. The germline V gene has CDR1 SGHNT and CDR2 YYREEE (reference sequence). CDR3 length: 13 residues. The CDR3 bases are TGTGCCAGCAGCTTGGTGACAACTGGTGGCTACACCTTC. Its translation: CASSLVTTGGYTF.

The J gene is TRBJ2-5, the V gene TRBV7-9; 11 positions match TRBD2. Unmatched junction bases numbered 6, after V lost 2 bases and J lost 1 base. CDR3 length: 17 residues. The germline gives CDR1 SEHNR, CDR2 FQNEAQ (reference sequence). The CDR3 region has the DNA TGTGCCAGCAGCTTAACCCTAGCGGGAGGTTCCCAAGAGACCCAGTACTTC. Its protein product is CASSLTLAGGSQETQYF.